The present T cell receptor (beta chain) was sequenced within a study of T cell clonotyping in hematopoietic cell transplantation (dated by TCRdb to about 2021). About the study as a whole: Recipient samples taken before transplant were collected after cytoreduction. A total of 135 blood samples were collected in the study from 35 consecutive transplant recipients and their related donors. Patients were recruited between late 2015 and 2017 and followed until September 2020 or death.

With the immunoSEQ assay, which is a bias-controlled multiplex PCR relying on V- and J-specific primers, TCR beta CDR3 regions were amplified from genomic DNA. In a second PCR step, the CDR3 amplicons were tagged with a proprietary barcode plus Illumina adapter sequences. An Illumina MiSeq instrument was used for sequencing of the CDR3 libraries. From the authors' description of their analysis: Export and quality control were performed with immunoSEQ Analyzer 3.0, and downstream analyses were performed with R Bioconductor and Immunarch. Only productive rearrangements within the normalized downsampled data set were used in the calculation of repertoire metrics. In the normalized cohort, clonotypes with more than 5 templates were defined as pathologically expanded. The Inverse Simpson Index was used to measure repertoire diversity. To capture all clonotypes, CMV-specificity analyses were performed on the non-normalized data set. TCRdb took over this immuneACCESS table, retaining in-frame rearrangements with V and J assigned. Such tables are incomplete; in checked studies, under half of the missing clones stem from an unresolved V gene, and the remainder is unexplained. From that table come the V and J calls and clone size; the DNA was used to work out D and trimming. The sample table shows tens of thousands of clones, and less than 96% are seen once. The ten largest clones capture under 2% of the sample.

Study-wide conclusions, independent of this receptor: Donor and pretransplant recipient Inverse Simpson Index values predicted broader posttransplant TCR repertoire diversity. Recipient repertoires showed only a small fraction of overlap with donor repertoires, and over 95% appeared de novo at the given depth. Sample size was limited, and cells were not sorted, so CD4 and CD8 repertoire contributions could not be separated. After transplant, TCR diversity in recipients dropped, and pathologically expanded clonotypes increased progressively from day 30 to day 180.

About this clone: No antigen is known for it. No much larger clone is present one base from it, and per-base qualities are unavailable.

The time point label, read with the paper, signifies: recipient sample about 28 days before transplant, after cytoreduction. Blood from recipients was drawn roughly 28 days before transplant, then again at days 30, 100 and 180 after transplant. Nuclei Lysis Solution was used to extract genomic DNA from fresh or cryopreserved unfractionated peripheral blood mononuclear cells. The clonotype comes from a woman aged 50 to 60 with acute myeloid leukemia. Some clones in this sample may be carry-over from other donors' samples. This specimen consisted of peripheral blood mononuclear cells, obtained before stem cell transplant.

CDR3 region: CASSELDRGPQTEQFF. DNA sequence: TGTGCCAGCAGTGAACTGGACAGGGGGCCTCAGACTGAGCAGTTCTTC. The V and J segments used are TRBV25-1 and TRBJ2-1; the central 11 bases match TRBD1. Inclusive of the bounding cysteine and phenylalanine, the CDR3 is 16 residues long. The sequence is cut down to CDR3 DNA, 48 bases in frame from base 1. Trimmed from V: 2 bases; trimmed from J: 9 bases; junction bases lacking a gene match: 9. CDR1 and CDR2, looked up from the germline V gene, are MGHDK and SYGVNS.